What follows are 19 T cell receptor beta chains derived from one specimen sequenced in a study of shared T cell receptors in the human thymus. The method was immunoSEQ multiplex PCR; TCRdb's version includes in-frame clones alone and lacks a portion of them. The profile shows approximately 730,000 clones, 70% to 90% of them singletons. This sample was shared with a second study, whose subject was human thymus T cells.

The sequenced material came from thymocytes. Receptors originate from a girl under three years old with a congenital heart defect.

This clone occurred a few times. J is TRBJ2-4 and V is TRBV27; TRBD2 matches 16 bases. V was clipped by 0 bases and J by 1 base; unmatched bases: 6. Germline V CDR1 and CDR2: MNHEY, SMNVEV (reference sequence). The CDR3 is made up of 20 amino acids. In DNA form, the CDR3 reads TGTGCCAGCAGTTTATCGGGACTAGCGGGGGGGCGTTTTGCCAAAAACATTCAGTACTTC. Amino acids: CASSLSGLAGGRFAKNIQYF.

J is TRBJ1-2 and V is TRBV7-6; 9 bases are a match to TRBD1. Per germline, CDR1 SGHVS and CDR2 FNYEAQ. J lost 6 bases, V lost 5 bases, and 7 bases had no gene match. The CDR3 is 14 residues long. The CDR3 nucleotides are TGTGCCAGCAGCCCCACCGGGGACAGGGATGGCTACACCTTC. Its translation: CASSPTGDRDGYTF.

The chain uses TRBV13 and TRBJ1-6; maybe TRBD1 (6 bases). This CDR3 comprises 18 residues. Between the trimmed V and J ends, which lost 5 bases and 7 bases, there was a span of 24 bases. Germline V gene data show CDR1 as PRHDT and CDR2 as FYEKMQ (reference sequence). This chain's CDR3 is CASSGRDNYARLNSPLHF. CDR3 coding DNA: TGTGCCAGCAGCGGCCGGGACAATTATGCCCGCTTAAATTCACCCCTCCACTTT.

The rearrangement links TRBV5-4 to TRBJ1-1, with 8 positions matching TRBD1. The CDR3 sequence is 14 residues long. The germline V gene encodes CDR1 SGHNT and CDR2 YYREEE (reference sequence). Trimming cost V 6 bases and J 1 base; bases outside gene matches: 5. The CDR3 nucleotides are TGTGCCAGCACCCCCGACAGGGGGAACACTGAAGCTTTCTTT. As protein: CASTPDRGNTEAFF.

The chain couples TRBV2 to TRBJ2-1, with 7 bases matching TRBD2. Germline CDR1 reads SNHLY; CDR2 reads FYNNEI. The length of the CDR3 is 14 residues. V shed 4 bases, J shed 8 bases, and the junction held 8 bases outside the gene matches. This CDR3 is CASSGGLVGHEQFF. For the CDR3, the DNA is TGTGCCAGCAGTGGAGGACTAGTGGGCCATGAGCAGTTCTTC. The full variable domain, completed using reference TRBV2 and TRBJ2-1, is EPEVTQTPSHQVTQMGQEVILRCVPISNHLYFYWYRQILGQKVEFLVSFYNNEISEKSEIFDDQFSVERPDGSNFTLKIRSTKLEDSAMYFCASSGGLVGHEQFFGPGTRLTVL.

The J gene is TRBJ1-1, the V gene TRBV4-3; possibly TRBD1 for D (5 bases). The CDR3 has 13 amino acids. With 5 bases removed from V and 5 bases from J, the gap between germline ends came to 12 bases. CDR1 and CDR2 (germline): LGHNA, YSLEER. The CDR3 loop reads CASSRRGLTEAFF. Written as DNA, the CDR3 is TGCGCCAGCAGCAGAAGGGGCCTAACTGAAGCTTTCTTT.

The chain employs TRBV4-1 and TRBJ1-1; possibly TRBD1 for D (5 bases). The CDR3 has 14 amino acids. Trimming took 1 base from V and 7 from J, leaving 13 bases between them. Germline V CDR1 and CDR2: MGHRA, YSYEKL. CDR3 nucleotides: TGCGCCAGCAGCCAAGTGGGGCCCGGCGATGAAGCTTTCTTT. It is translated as CASSQVGPGDEAFF.

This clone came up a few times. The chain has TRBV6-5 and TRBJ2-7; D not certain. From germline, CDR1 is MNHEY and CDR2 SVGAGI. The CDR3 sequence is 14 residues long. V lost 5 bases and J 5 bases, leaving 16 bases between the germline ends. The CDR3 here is CASSPDNQHNEQYF. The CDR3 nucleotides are TGTGCCAGCAGTCCCGACAACCAGCATAACGAGCAGTACTTC.

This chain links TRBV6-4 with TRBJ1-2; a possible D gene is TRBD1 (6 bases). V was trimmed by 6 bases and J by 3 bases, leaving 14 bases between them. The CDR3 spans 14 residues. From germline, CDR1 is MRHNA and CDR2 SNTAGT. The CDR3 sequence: CASSPGQNYYGYTF. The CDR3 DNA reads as TGTGCCAGCAGCCCCGGACAGAATTACTATGGCTACACCTTC.

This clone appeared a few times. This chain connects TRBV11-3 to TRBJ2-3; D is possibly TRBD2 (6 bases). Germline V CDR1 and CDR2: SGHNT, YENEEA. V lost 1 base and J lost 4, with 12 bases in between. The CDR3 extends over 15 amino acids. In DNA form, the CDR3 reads TGTGCCAGCAGCTTAGGCTCTTGGAGGGCAGATACGCAGTATTTT. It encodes CASSLGSWRADTQYF.

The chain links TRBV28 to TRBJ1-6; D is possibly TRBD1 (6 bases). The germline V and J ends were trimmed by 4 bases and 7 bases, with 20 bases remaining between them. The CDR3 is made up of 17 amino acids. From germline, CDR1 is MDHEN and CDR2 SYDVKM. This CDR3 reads CASSSIPALQGNSPLHF. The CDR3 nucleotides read TGTGCCAGCAGTTCAATCCCCGCTTTACAGGGCAATTCACCCCTCCACTTT.

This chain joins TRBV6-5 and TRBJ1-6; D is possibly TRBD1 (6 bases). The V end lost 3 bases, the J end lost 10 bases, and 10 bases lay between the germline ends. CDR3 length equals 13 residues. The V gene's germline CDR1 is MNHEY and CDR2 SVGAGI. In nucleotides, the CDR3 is TGTGCCAGCAGTTATCCAGGGGCCTCACCCCTCCACTTT. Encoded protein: CASSYPGASPLHF.

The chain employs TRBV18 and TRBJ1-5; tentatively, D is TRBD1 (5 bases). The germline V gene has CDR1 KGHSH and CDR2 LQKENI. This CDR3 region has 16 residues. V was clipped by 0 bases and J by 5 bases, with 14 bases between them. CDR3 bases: TGTGCCAGCTCACCACCCGCAGGGAAGAATGATCAGCCCCAGCATTTT. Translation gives CASSPPAGKNDQPQHF.

The CDR3 DNA is TGTGCCGCCGGACTAGCCGAAGATTACGAGCAGTACTTC. This gives the protein CAAGLAEDYEQYF. The chain links TRBV6-1 to TRBJ2-7, with TRBD2 matching over 8 bases. Germline CDR1 reads MNHNS; CDR2 reads SASEGT. The CDR3 is 13 residues long. V was pared by 11 bases and J by 4 bases, with 10 bases of the junction left unmatched.

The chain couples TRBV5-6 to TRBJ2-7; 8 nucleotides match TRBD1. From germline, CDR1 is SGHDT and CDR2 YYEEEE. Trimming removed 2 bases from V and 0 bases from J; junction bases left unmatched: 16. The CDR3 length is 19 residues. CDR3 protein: CASSFFWGLVTGGSYEQYF. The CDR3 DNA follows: TGTGCCAGCAGCTTTTTTTGGGGTCTTGTTACAGGGGGCTCCTACGAGCAGTACTTC.

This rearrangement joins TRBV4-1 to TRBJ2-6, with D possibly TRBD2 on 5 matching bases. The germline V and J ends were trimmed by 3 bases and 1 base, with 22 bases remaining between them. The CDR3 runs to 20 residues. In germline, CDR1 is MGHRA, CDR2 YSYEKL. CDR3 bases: TGCGCCAGCAGCCACAGACCCCAAAGCGGACCCCCGTCTGGGGCCAACGTCCTGACTTTC. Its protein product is CASSHRPQSGPPSGANVLTF.

In DNA form, the CDR3 reads TGCAGTGCTGACCAGAGGACTGAAGCTTTCTTT. This gives the protein CSADQRTEAFF. J is TRBJ1-1 and V is TRBV20-1; D is unresolved. Germline values: CDR1 DFQATT, CDR2 SNEGSKA (reference sequence). This CDR3 contains 11 residues. The germline V and J ends were trimmed by 5 bases and 5 bases, with 9 bases remaining between them.

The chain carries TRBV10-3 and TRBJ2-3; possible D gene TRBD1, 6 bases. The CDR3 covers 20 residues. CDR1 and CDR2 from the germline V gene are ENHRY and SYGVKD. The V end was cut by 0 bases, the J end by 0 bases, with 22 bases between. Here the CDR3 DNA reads TGTGCCATCAGTGAGTCGGTGGGTTTGAGGGACACCTCTAGCACAGATACGCAGTATTTT. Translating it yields CAISESVGLRDTSSTDTQYF.

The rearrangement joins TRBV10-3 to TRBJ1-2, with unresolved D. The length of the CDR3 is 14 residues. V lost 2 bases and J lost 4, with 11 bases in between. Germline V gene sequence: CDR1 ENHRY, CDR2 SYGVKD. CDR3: CAISERLMGYGYTF. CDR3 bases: TGTGCCATCAGTGAGCGACTGATGGGCTATGGCTACACCTTC.